This TCR beta chain was sequenced in a study of T cell responses to AZD1222 COVID-19 vaccine. Germline V lookup: CDR1 LGHNA, CDR2 YSLEER. The CDR3 sequence is 16 residues long. V dropped 0 bases and J dropped 4 bases, with 10 bases sitting between them. This clone was counted ten times or more. The method was immunoSEQ multiplex PCR; TCRdb's version includes in-frame clones alone and lacks a portion of them. The sample contains roughly 120,000 clones, around 84% of which appear only once. Doses given second, at about 4 or about 12 weeks, were pooled. This chain uses TRBV4-3 with TRBJ2-6; TRBD2 might be the D (6 bases). This specimen consisted of peripheral blood, obtained 28 days after the second AZD1222 dose. This receptor was obtained from an adult who received the AZD1222 COVID-19 vaccine. In DNA form, the CDR3 reads TGCGCCAGCAGCCAAGATTTCACTAGCGGGGCCAACGTCCTGACTTTC. Its translation: CASSQDFTSGANVLTF.